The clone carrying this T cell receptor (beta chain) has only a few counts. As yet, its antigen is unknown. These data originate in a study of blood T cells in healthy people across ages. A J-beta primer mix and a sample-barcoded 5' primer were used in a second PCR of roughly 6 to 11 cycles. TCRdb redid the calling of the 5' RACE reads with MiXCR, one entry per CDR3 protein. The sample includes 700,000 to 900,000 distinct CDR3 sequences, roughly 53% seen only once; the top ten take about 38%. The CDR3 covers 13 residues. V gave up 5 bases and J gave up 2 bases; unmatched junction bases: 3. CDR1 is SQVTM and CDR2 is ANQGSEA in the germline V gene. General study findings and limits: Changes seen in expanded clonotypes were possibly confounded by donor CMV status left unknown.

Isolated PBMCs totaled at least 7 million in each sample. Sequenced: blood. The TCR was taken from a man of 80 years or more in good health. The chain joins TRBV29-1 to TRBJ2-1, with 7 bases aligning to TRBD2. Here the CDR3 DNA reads TGCAGCGTTCAGGGAGGGGCCTACAATGAGCAGTTCTTC. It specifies CSVQGGAYNEQFF.